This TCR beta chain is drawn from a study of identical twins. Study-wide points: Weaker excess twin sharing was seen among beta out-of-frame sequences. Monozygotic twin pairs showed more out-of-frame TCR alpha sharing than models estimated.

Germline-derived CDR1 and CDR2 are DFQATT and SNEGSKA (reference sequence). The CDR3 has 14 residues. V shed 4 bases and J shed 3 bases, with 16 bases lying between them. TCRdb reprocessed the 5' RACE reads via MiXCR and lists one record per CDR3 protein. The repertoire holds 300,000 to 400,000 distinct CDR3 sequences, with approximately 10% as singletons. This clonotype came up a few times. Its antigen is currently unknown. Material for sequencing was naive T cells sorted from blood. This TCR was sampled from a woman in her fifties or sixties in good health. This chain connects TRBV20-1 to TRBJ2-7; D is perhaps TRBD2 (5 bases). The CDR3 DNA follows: TGCAGTGCTATACCCGGAGCGGAGGTCTACGAGCAGTACTTC. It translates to CSAIPGAEVYEQYF.